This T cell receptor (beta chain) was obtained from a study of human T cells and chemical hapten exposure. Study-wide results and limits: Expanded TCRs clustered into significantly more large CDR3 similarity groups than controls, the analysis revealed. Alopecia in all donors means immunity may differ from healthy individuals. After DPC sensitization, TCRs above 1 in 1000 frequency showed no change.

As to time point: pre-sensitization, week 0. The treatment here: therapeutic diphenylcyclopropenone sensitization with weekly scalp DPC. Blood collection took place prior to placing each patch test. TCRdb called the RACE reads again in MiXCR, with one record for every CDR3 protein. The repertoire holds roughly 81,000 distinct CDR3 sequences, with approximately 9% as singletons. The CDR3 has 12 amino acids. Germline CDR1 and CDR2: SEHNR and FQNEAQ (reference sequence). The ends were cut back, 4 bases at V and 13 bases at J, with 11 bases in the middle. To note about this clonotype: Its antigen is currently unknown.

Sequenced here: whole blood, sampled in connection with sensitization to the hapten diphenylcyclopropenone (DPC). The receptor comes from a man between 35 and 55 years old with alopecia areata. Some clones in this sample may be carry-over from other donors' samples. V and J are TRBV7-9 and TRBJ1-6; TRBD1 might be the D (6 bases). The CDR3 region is CASSWGQGPLHF. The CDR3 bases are TGTGCCAGCAGCTGGGGGCAGGGTCCCCTCCACTTT.